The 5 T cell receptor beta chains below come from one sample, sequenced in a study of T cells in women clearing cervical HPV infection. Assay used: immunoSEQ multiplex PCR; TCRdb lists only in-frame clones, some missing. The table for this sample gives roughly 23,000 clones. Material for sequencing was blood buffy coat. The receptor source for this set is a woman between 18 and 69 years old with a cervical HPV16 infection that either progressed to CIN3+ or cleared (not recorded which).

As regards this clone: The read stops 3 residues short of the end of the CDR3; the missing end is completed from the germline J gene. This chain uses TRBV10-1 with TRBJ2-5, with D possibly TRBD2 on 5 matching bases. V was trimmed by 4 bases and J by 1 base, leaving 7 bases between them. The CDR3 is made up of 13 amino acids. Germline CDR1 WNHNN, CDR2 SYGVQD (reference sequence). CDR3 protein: CASSATSQETQYF. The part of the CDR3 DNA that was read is TGCGCCAGCAGTGCAACTAGCCAAGAGACC.

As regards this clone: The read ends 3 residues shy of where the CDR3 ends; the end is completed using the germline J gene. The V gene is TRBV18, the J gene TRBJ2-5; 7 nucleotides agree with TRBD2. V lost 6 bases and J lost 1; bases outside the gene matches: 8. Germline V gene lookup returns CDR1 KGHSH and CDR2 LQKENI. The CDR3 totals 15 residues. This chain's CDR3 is CASSPVAGVQETQYF. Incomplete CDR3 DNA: TGTGCCAGCTCCCCGGTAGCGGGCGTCCAAGAGACC.

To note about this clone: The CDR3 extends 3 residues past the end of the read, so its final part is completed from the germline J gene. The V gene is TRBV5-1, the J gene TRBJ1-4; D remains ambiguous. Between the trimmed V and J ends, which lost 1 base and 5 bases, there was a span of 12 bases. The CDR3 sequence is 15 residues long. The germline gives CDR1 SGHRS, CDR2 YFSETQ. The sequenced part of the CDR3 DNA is TGCGCCAGCAGCTTGCAGCCAGGCCTAAATGAAAAA. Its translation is CASSLQPGLNEK. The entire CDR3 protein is CASSLQPGLNEKLFF.

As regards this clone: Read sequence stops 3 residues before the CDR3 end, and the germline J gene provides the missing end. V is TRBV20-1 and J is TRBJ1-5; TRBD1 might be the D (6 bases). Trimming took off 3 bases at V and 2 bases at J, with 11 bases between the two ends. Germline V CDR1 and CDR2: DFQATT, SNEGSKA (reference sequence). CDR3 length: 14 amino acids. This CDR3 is CSARKTGGNQPQHF. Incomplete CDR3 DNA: TGCAGTGCTAGGAAGACAGGCGGCAATCAGCCC.

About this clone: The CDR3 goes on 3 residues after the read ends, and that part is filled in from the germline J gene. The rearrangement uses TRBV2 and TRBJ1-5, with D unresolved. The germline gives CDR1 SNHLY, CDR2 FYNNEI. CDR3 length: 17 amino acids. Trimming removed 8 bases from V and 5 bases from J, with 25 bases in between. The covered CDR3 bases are TGTGCCAGCGGCGCCGGCGGGCAGGCCGCGAGGGATCAGCCC. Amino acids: CASGAGGQAARDQP. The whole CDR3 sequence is CASGAGGQAARDQPQHF.